The clone carrying this TCR beta chain was counted only a few times. As yet, its antigen is unknown. The sample comes from a study of yellow fever vaccine responses in identical twins. Study-wide results and limits: Reportedly, the response of twins' T cells to the vaccine seemed partly convergent, partly personalized.

One entry per CDR3 protein, called by TCRdb with MiXCR from the RT-PCR reads. The table has roughly 36,000 distinct CDR3 sequences, roughly three fifths seen once. Germline V gene sequence: CDR1 SGHRS, CDR2 YFSETQ. CDR3 length equals 14 residues. The V end lost 5 bases, the J end lost 6 bases, and 15 bases lay between the germline ends. The chain recombines TRBV5-1 with TRBJ1-5; D perhaps matches TRBD1 (5 bases). This TCR derives from a woman between 18 and 29 years old who received the yellow fever vaccine. The source was T cells from blood (PBMCs), unsorted or a sorted subset (not recorded which), collected before or after yellow fever vaccination (not recorded which). The CDR3 spells CASRLDRGGQPQHF. Here the CDR3 DNA reads TGCGCCAGCAGATTAGACAGAGGCGGTCAGCCCCAGCATTTT.